The entry that follows covers one T cell receptor (beta chain) sequence. This CDR3 region has 13 residues. The germline V gene has CDR1 MDHEN and CDR2 SYDVKM. V gave up 5 bases and J gave up 2 bases, with 9 bases separating them. The data were produced by immunoSEQ multiplex PCR, yet TCRdb's version contains in-frame clones alone and is incomplete. Of 20,000 to 25,000 clones in the sample, more than 75% were seen once. Exclusion of a patient followed from autoimmune disease history or systemic immunosuppression. The data were taken from a study of OX40 agonist ivuxolimab in advanced cancers. This specimen consisted of CD4+ or CD8+ T cells sorted from blood, obtained in a trial of the OX40 agonist ivuxolimab. The gene calls are TRBV28 and TRBJ2-5, with D perhaps TRBD1 (6 bases). This sequence was found in an adult with an advanced solid tumor such as melanoma, head and neck, liver or kidney cancer. The CDR3 here is CASSEGVQETQYF. The DNA for the CDR3 is TGTGCCAGCAGTGAGGGGGTTCAAGAGACCCAGTACTTC.